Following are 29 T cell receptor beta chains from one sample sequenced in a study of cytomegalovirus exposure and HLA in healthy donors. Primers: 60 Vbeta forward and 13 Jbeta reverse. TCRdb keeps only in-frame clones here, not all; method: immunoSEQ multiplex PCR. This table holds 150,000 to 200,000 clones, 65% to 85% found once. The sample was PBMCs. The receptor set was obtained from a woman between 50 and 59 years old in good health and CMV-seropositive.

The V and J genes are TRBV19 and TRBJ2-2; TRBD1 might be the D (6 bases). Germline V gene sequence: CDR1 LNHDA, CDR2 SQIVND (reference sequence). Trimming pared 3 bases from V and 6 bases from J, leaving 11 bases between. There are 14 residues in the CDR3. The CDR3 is CASSIGGVAGELFF. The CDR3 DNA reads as TGTGCCAGTAGTATTGGGGGCGTCGCCGGGGAGCTGTTTTTT.

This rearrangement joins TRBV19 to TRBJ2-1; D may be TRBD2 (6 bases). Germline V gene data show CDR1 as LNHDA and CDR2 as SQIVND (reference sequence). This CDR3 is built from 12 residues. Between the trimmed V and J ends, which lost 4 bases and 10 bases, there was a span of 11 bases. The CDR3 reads CASSTGGEEQFF. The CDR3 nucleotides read TGTGCCAGTAGTACCGGGGGAGAGGAGCAGTTCTTC.

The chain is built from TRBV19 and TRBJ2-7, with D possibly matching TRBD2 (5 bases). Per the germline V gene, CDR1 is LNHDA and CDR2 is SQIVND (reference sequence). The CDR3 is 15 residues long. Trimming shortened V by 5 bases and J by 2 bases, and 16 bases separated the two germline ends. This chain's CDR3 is CASSYYLSGAYEQYF. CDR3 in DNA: TGTGCCAGTAGTTACTACCTGAGCGGAGCCTACGAGCAGTACTTC.

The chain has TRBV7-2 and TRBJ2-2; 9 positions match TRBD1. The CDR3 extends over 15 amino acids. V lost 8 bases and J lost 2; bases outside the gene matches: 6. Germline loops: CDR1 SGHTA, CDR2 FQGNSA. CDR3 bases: TGTGCCAGCGGCGGACAGGGGTTCAACACCGGGGAGCTGTTTTTT. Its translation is CASGGQGFNTGELFF.

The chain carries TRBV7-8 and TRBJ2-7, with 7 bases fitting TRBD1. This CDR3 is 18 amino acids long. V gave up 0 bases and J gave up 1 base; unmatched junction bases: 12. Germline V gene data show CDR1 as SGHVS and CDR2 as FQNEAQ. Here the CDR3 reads CASSLAGSGGVISYEQYF. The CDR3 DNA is TGTGCCAGCAGCTTAGCGGGGTCAGGGGGAGTGATTTCCTACGAGCAGTACTTC.

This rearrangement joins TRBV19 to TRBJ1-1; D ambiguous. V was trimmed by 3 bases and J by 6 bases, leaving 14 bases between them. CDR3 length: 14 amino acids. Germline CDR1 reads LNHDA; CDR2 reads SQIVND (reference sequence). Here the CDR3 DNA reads TGTGCCAGTAGTATTTCCCCAAGCGCCCCTGAAGCTTTCTTT. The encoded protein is CASSISPSAPEAFF.

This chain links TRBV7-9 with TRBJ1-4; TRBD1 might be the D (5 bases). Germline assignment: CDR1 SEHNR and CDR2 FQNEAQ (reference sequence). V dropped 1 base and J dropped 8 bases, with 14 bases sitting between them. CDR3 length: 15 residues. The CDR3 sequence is CASSLGQTLREKLFF. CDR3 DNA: TGTGCCAGCAGCTTAGGACAGACCCTTAGGGAAAAACTGTTTTTT.

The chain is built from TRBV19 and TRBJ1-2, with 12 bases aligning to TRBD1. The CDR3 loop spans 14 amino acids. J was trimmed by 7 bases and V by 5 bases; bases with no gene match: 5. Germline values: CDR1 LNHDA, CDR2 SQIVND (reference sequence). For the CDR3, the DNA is TGTGCCAGTAGTTTTGGGACAGGGGGCTTTGGCTACACCTTC. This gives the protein CASSFGTGGFGYTF. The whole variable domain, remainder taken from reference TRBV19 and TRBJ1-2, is DGGITQSPKYLFRKEGQNVTLSCEQNLNHDAMYWYRQDPGQGLRLIYYSQIVNDFQKGDIAEGYSVSREKKESFPLTVTSAQKNPTAFYLCASSFGTGGFGYTFGSGTRLTVV.

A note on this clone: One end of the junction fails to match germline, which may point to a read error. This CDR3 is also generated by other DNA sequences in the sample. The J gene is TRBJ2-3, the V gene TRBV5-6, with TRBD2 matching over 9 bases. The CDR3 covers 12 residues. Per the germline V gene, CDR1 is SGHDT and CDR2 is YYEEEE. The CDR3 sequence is CASSLGTSPRYF. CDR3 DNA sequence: TGCGCCAGCAGCCTCGGGACTAGCCCCCGGTATTTT.

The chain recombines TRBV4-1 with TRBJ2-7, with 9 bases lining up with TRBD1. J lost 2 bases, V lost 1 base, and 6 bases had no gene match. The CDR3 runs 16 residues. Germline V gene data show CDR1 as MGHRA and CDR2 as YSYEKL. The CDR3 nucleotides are TGCGCCAGCAGCCAAGCCCCGGGACAGGGCGCCTACGAGCAGTACTTC. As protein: CASSQAPGQGAYEQYF.

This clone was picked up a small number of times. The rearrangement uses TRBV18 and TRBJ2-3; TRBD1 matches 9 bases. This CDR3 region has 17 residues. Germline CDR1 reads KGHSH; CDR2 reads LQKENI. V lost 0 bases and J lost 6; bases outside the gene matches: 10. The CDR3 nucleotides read TGTGCCAGCTCACCACCCCGTCGCGGGACAGGGTCCGATACGCAGTATTTT. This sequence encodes CASSPPRRGTGSDTQYF.

CDR3 DNA sequence: TGTGCCAGCAGCTTAGTTGGGGGGACAGGGGGTTTCAAGGGAGCTTTCTTT. This translates into CASSLVGGTGGFKGAFF. V usage is TRBV7-9 and J usage is TRBJ1-1, with 11 bases fitting TRBD1. With V trimmed by 1 base and J by 10 bases, 14 bases remained unmatched. The CDR3 loop spans 17 amino acids. CDR1 and CDR2 from the germline V gene are SEHNR and FQNEAQ (reference sequence).

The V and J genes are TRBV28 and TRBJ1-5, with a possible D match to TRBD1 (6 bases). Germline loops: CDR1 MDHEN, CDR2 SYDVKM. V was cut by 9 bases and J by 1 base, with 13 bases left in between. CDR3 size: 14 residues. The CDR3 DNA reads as TGTGCCAGTGATGGGGGGGCGAGCAATCAGCCCCAGCATTTT. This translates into CASDGGASNQPQHF.

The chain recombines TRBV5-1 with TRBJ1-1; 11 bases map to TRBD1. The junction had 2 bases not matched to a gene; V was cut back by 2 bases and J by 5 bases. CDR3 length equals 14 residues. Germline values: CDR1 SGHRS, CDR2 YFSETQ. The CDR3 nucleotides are TGCGCCAGCAGCTTCCGGGACAGGGGGACTGAAGCTTTCTTT. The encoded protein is CASSFRDRGTEAFF. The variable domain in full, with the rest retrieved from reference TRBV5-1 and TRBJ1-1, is KAGVTQTPRYLIKTRGQQVTLSCSPISGHRSVSWYQQTPGQGLQFLFEYFSETQRNKGNFPGRFSGRQFSNSRSEMNVSTLELGDSALYLCASSFRDRGTEAFFGQGTRLTVV.

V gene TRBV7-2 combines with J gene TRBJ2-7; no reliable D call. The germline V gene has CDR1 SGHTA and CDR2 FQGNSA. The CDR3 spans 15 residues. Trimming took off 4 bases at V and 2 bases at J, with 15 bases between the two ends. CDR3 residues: CASSSRHGTAYEQYF. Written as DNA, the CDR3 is TGTGCCAGCAGCTCGAGACACGGCACAGCCTACGAGCAGTACTTC.

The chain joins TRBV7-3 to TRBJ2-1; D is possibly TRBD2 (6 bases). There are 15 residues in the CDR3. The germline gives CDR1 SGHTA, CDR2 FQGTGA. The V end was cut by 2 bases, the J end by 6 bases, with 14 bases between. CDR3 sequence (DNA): TGTGCCAGCAGCTTAGGTTATGGGGGAGGCAATGAGCAGTTCTTC. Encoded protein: CASSLGYGGGNEQFF.

In nucleotides, the CDR3 is TGTGCCAGCAGCTTAGAGGGGACAGGGGCCCCCATATACTACAATGAGCAGTTCTTC. Protein: CASSLEGTGAPIYYNEQFF. This sequence joins TRBV11-2 and TRBJ2-1; 10 nucleotides line up with TRBD1. V shed 0 bases, J shed 3 bases, and the junction held 11 bases outside the gene matches. Germline V gives CDR1 SGHAT, CDR2 FQNNGV. There are 19 residues in the CDR3.

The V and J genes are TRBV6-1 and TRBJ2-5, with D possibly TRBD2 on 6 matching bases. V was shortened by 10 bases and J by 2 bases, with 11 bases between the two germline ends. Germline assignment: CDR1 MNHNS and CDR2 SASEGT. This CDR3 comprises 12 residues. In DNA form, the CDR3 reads TGTGCCAAAGCGCGGGATCAAGAGACCCAGTACTTC. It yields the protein CAKARDQETQYF.

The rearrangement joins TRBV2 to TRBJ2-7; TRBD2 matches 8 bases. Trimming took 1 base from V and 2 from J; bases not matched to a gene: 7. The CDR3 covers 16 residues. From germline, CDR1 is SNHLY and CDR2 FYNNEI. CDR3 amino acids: CASSEDRRGAAYEQYF. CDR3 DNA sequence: TGTGCCAGCAGTGAAGATCGGCGGGGGGCAGCCTACGAGCAGTACTTC.

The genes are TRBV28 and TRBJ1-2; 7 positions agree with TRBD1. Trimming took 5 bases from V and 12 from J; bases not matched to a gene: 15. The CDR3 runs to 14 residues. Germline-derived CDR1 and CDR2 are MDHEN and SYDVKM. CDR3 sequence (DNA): TGTGCCAGCAGTACTACCAGACAGGGTCCTAAAGACACCTTC. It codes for CASSTTRQGPKDTF.

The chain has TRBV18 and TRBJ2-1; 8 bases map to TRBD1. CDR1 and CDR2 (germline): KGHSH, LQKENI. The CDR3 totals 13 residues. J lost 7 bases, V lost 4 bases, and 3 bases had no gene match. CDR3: CASSLGQANEQFF. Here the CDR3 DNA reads TGTGCCAGCTCACTGGGACAGGCGAATGAGCAGTTCTTC.

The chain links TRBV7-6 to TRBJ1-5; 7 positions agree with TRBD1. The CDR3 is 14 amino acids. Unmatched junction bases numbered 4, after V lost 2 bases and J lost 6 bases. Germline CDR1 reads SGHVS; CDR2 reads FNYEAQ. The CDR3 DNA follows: TGTGCCAGCAGCTTAAAGGGGGCTCTTCAGCCCCAGCATTTT. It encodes CASSLKGALQPQHF.

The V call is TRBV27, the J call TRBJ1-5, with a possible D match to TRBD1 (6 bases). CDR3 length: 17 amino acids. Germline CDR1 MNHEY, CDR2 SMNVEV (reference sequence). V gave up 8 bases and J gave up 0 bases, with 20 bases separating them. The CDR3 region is CASRMLGQPYSNQPQHF. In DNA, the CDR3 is TGTGCCAGCCGGATGCTAGGACAGCCATATAGCAATCAGCCCCAGCATTTT.

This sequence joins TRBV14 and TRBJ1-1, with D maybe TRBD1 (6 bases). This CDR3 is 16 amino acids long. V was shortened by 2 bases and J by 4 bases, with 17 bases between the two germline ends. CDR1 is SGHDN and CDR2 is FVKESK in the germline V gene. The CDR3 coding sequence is TGTGCCAGCAGCCAACACAGGGCCCTTACCAGCACTGAAGCTTTCTTT. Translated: CASSQHRALTSTEAFF.

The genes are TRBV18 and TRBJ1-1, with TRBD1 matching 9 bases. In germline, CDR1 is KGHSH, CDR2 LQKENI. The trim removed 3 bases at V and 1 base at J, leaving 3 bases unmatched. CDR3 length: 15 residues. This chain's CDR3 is CASSPWDRENTEAFF. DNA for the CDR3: TGTGCCAGCTCACCTTGGGACAGGGAGAACACTGAAGCTTTCTTT.

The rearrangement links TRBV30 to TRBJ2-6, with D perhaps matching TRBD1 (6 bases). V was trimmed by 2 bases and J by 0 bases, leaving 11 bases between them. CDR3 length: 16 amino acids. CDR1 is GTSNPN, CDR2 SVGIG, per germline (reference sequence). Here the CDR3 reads CAWSMWTDSGANVLTF. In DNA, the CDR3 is TGTGCCTGGAGTATGTGGACAGACTCTGGGGCCAACGTCCTGACTTTC.

The CDR3 coding sequence is TGCAGTGCTAGTGCGCGGGAGAGTCAGTTCTTC. This encodes CSASARESQFF. V and J are TRBV20-1 and TRBJ2-1; 7 nucleotides agree with TRBD2. The CDR3 loop spans 11 amino acids. CDR1 DFQATT and CDR2 SNEGSKA come from the germline V gene (reference sequence). J gave up 13 bases and V 3 bases, and 6 bases lay outside the gene matches.

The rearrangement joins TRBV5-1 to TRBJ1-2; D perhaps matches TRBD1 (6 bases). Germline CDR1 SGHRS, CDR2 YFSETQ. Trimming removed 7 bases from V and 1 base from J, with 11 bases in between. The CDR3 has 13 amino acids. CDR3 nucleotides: TGCGCCAGCGGGGACACTAATAACTATGGCTACACCTTC. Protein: CASGDTNNYGYTF.

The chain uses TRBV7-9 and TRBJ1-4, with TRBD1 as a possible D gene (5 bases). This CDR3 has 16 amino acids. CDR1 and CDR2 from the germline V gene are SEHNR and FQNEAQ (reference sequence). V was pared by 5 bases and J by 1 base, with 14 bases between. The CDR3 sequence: CASSLQRTGTNEKLFF. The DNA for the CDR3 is TGTGCCAGCAGCCTTCAGCGAACAGGAACTAATGAAAAACTGTTTTTT.